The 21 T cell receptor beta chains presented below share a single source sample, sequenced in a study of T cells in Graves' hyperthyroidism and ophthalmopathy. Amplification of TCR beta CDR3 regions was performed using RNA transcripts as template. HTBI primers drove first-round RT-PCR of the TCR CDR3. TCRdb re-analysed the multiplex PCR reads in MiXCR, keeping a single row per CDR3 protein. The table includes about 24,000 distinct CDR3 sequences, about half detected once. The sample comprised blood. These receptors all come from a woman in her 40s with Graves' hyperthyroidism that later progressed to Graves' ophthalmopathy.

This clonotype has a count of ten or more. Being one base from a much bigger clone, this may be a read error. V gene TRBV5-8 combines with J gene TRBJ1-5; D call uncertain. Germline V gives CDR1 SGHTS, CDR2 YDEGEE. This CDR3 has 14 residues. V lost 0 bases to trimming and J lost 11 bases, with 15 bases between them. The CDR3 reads CASSLDGPAMAQHF. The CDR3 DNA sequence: TGTGCCAGCAGCTTGGACGGACCAGCGATGGCCCAGCATTTT.

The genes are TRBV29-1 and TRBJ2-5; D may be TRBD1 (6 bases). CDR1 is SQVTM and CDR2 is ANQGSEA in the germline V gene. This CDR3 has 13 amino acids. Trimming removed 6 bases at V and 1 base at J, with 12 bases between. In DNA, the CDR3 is TGCAGCGTGGATGGGACAACCCAAGAGACCCAGTACTTC. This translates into CSVDGTTQETQYF.

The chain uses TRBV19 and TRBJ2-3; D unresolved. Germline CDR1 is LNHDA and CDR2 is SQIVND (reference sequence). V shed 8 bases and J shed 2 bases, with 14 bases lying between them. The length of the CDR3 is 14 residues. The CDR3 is CASSILGNTDTQYF. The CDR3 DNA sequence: TGTGCCAGTTCGATCTTGGGGAACACAGATACGCAGTATTTT.

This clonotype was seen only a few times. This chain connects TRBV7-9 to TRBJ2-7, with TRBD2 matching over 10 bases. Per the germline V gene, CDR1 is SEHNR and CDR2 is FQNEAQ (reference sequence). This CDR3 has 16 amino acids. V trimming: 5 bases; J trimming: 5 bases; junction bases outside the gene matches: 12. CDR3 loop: CASSPNTWLAGDEQYF. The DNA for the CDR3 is TGTGCCAGCAGCCCGAACACGTGGCTAGCGGGAGACGAGCAGTACTTC.

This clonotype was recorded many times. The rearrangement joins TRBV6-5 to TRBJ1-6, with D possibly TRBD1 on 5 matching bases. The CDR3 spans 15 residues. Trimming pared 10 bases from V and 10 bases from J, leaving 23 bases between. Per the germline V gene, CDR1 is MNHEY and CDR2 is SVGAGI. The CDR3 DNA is TGTGCCACCAAGATCATGTTTGGGGCCGGATCACCCCTCCACTTT. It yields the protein CATKIMFGAGSPLHF.

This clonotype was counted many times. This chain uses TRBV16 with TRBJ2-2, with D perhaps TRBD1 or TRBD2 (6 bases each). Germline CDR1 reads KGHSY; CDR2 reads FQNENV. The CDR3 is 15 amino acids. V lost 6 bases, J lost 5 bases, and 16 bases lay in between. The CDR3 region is CASSQQGAGTGELFF. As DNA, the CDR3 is TGTGCCAGCAGTCAACAGGGCGCGGGAACCGGGGAGCTGTTTTTT. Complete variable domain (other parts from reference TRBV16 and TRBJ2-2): GEEVAQTPKHLVRGEGQKAKLYCAPIKGHSYVFWYQQVLKNEFKFLISFQNENVFDETGMPKERFSAKCLPNSPCSLEIQATKLEDSAVYFCASSQQGAGTGELFFGEGSRLTVL.

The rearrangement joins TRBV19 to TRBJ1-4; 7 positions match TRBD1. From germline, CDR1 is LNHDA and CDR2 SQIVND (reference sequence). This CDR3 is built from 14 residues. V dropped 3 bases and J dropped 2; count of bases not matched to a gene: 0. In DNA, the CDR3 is TGTGCCAGTAGTATGACAGGGACTAATGAAAAACTGTTTTTT. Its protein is CASSMTGTNEKLFF. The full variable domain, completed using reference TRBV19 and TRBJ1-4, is DGGITQSPKYLFRKEGQNVTLSCEQNLNHDAMYWYRQDPGQGLRLIYYSQIVNDFQKGDIAEGYSVSREKKESFPLTVTSAQKNPTAFYLCASSMTGTNEKLFFGSGTQLSVL.

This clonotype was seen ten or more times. CDR3 DNA: TGCAGTGCTAGAGATGACTTCGGAAGGAACCAAGAGACCCAGTACTTC. Its protein is CSARDDFGRNQETQYF. The J gene is TRBJ2-5, the V gene TRBV20-1; no clear D gene. Germline loops: CDR1 DFQATT, CDR2 SNEGSKA (reference sequence). The CDR3 totals 16 residues. V was clipped by 0 bases and J by 0 bases, with 14 bases between them.

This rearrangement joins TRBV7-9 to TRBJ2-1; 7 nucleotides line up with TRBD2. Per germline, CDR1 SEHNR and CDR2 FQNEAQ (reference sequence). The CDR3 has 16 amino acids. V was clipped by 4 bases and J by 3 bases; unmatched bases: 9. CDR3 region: CASSSIDRGSYNEQFF. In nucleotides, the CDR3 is TGTGCCAGCAGCTCAATCGATCGCGGGAGCTACAATGAGCAGTTCTTC.

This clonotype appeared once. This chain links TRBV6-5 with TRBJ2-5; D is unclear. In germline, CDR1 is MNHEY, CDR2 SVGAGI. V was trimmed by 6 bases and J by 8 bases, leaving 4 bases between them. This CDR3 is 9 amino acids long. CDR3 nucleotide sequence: TGTGCCAGCAGAGAAACCCAGTACTTC. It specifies CASRETQYF.

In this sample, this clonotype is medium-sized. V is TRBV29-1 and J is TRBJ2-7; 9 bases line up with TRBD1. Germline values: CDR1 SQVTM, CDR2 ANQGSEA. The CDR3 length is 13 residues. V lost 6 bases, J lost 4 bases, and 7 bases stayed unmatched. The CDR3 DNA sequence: TGCAGCGTAACCGGGACAGGGACGTACGAGCAGTACTTC. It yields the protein CSVTGTGTYEQYF.

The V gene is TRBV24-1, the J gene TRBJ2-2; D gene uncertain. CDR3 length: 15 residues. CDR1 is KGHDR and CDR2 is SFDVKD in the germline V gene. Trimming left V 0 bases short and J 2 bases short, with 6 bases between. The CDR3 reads CATSDLVHNTGELFF. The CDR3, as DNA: TGTGCCACCAGTGATTTGGTACATAACACCGGGGAGCTGTTTTTT.

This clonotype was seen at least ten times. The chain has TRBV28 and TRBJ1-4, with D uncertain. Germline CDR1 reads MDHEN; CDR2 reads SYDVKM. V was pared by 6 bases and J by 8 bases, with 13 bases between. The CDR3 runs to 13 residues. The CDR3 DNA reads TGTGCCAGCAGGCGGGCCTTTCGGGAAAAACTGTTTTTT. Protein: CASRRAFREKLFF.

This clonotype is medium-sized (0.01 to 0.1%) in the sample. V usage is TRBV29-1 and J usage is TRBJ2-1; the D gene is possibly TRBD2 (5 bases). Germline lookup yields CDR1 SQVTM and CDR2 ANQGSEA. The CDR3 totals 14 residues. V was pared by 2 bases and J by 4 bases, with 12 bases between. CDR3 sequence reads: CSVESPGNYNEQFF. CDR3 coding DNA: TGCAGCGTTGAAAGCCCCGGGAATTACAATGAGCAGTTCTTC.

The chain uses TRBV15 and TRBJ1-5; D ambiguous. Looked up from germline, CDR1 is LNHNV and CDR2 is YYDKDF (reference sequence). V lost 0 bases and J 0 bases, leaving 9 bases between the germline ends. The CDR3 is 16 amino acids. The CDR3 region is CATSRDRRHSNQPQHF. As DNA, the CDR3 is TGTGCCACCAGCAGAGATCGCAGGCATAGCAATCAGCCCCAGCATTTT.

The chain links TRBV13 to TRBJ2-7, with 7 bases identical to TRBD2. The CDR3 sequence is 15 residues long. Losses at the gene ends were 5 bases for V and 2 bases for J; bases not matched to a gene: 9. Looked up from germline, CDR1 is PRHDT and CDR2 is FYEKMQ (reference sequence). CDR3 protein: CASSTGRDYPYEQYF. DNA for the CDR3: TGTGCCAGCAGCACCGGCCGGGACTACCCCTACGAGCAGTACTTC.

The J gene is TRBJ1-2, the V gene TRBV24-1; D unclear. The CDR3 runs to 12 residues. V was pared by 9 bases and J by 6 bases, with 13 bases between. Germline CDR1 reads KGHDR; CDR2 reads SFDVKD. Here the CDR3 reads CATRGPSHGYTF. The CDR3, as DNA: TGTGCCACCCGAGGCCCCAGCCATGGCTACACCTTC.

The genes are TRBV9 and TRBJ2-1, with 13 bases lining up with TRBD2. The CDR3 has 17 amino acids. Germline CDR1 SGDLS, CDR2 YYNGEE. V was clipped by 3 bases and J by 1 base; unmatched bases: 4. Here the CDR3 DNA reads TGTGCCAGCAGCGGACTAGCGGGAGGCGAATCCTACAATGAGCAGTTCTTC. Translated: CASSGLAGGESYNEQFF.

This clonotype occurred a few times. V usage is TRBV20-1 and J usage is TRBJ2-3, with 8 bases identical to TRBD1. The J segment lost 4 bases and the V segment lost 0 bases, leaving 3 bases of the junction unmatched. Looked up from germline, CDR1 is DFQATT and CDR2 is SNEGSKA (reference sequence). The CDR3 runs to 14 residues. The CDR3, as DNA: TGCAGTGCTAGAGACGACAGGGGTTCAGATACGCAGTATTTT. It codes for CSARDDRGSDTQYF.

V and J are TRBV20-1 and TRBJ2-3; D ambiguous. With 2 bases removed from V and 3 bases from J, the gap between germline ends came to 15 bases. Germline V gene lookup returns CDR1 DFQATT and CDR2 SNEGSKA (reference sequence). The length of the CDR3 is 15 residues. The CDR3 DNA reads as TGCAGTGCTAGATCCCCGGTGCTGGAGACAGATACGCAGTATTTT. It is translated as CSARSPVLETDTQYF.

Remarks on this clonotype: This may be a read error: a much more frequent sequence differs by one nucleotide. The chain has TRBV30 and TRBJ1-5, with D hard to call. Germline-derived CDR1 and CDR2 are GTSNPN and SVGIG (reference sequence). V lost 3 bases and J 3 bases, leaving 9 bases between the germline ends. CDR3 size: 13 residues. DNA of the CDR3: TGTGCCTGGAGCCCCATAGACAATCAGCCCCAGCATTTT. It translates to CAWSPIDNQPQHF.